Listed below are T cell receptor beta chains from one sample, sequenced in a study of blood T cell repertoires in COVID-19. Here immunoSEQ multiplex PCR was the method, and the copy in TCRdb shows in-frame clones only, minus some. The sample includes 250,000 or so clones, roughly 89% of them seen just once. The source material was peripheral blood. These receptors came from a woman between 40 and 55 years old who had recovered from COVID-19. Both conserved end residues are part of each CDR3. A D gene is named only where the DNA matches it firmly. A row's size may be missing; if present it is once, few, many or a size class.

J | V | size | D | CDR3 | DNA
TRBJ2-3 | TRBV7-9 | . | TRBD2 | CASSPGGAEDTQYF | TGTGCCAGCAGCCCCGGGGGGGCGGAAGATACGCAGTATTTT
TRBJ2-5 | TRBV24-1 | . | TRBD2 | CATSESLAGGYQETQYF | TGTGCCACCAGTGAGAGCCTAGCGGGGGGGTACCAAGAGACCCAGTACTTC
TRBJ2-1 | TRBV5-1 | . | . | CASSLAGNEQFF | TGCGCCAGCAGCTTGGCCGGTAATGAGCAGTTCTTC
TRBJ1-2 | TRBV10-3 | . | . | CAISEQSPDGYTF | TGTGCCATCAGTGAACAGTCCCCCGATGGCTACACCTTC
TRBJ1-2 | TRBV10-3 | . | TRBD1 | CAITLGQTTNYGYTF | TGTGCCATCACCCTGGGACAGACCACTAACTATGGCTACACCTTC
TRBJ2-3 | TRBV28 | . | TRBD2 | CASNQPSGGGTDTQYF | TGTGCCAGTAATCAGCCTAGCGGGGGGGGCACAGATACGCAGTATTTT
TRBJ2-3 | TRBV21-1 | . | . | CASSKAQAGRVRSTDTQYF | TGTGCCAGCAGCAAAGCGCAGGCGGGGAGGGTCAGAAGCACAGATACGCAGTATTTT
TRBJ1-5 | TRBV29-1 | . | . | CSVGTWNQPQHF | TGCAGCGTGGGGACTTGGAATCAGCCCCAGCATTTT
TRBJ1-6 | TRBV28 | . | . | CASSLHYSNSPLHF | TGTGCCAGCAGTTTGCATTACAGTAATTCACCCCTCCACTTT
TRBJ1-2 | TRBV14 | . | . | CASSPSPYGYTF | TGTGCCAGCAGCCCGAGTCCCTATGGCTACACCTTC
TRBJ2-1 | TRBV19 | . | . | CASSDQSGLPGNEQFF | TGTGCCAGTAGTGATCAATCGGGACTTCCCGGCAATGAGCAGTTCTTC
TRBJ2-7 | TRBV5-1 | once | TRBD1 | CASKFAGGYEQYF | TGCGCCAGCAAATTTGCAGGGGGCTACGAGCAGTACTTC
TRBJ2-3 | TRBV7-9 | . | TRBD2 | CASSPLSGRALDTQYF | TGTGCCAGCAGCCCCCTAAGCGGGAGGGCTTTGGATACGCAGTATTTT
TRBJ2-7 | TRBV19 | . | TRBD1 | CASSPRDRGISYEQYF | TGTGCCAGTAGCCCCAGGGACAGGGGGATATCCTACGAGCAGTACTTC
TRBJ2-2 | TRBV9 | once | . | CASRQTGTGELFF | TGTGCCAGCAGACAAACAGGGACCGGGGAGCTGTTTTTT
TRBJ2-1 | TRBV7-2 | . | . | CASSPPSFAGLLFF | TGTGCCAGCAGCCCGCCCTCCTTTGCGGGACTTTTGTTCTTC
TRBJ2-1 | TRBV28 | . | TRBD2 | CASSFQRGYNEQFF | TGTGCCAGCAGTTTCCAGCGGGGGTACAATGAGCAGTTCTTC
TRBJ2-5 | TRBV12-3/TRBV12-4 | . | . | CASSWRETQYF | TGTGCCAGCAGTTGGCGGGAGACCCAGTACTTC
TRBJ2-1 | TRBV5-1 | . | . | CASSPSLDGVGEQFF | TGCGCCAGCAGCCCCTCTCTCGACGGGGTCGGTGAGCAGTTCTTC
TRBJ2-5 | TRBV5-6 | . | . | CASSLESPETQYF | TGTGCCAGCAGCTTAGAAAGCCCAGAGACCCAGTACTTC
TRBJ2-7 | TRBV18 | . | . | CASSQSGAVYEQYF | TGTGCCAGCTCACAATCAGGGGCCGTCTACGAGCAGTACTTC
TRBJ2-1 | TRBV9 | . | TRBD1 | CASSGWDRENEQFF | TGTGCCAGCAGCGGTTGGGACAGGGAAAATGAGCAGTTCTTC
TRBJ2-6 | TRBV7-3 | few | TRBD1 | CASSPWDRRGSSGANVLTF | TGTGCCAGCAGCCCTTGGGACAGGAGGGGAAGCTCTGGGGCCAACGTCCTGACTTTC
TRBJ1-2 | TRBV7-9 | . | . | CASSRSYGYTF | TGTGCCAGCTCTCGGAGTTATGGCTACACCTTC
TRBJ2-1 | TRBV10-3 | . | . | CAINGGALGEQFF | TGTGCCATCAATGGGGGGGCCCTCGGAGAGCAGTTCTTC
TRBJ2-3 | TRBV19 | . | TRBD2 | CASSKTSGGTSTDTQYF | TGTGCCAGTAGTAAGACTAGCGGGGGAACTAGCACAGATACGCAGTATTTT
TRBJ2-7 | TRBV5-1 | . | . | CASSRTVSGDSYEQYF | TGCGCCAGCAGCCGGACGGTCAGCGGAGACTCCTACGAGCAGTACTTC
TRBJ2-2 | TRBV5-1 | few | TRBD1 | CASSSGTVTGELFF | TGCGCCAGCAGCTCCGGGACAGTGACCGGGGAGCTGTTTTTT
TRBJ1-2 | TRBV4-2 | . | TRBD1 | CASSQGQGDNYGYTF | TGTGCCAGCAGCCAAGGACAGGGGGATAACTATGGCTACACCTTC
TRBJ1-1 | TRBV5-1 | . | . | CASTFRGDTEAFF | TGCGCCAGCACCTTTCGGGGAGACACTGAAGCTTTCTTT
TRBJ1-6 | TRBV5-1 | once | TRBD1 | CASSLKTGTENSPLHF | TGCGCCAGCAGCTTAAAAACCGGGACAGAGAATTCACCCCTCCACTTT
TRBJ2-1 | TRBV5-1 | . | TRBD2 | CASSSKLAGYSYNEQFF | TGCGCCAGCAGCTCGAAACTAGCGGGGTACTCCTACAATGAGCAGTTCTTC
TRBJ2-7 | TRBV6-1 | . | . | CASSEPAYEQYF | TGTGCCAGCAGTGAGCCAGCCTACGAGCAGTACTTC
TRBJ2-7 | TRBV5-5 | . | TRBD1 | CASSLSPRTGYYEQYF | TGTGCCAGCAGCTTGTCGCCCAGGACAGGGTACTACGAGCAGTACTTC
TRBJ2-3 | TRBV13 | . | TRBD2 | CASSLHLAGTADTQYF | TGTGCCAGCAGCTTACATCTAGCGGGGACGGCAGATACGCAGTATTTT
TRBJ2-1 | TRBV11-2 | . | . | CASSLQAPYNEQFF | TGTGCCAGCAGCTTACAGGCGCCCTACAATGAGCAGTTCTTC
TRBJ1-3 | TRBV19 | . | TRBD1 | CASSLGQGGIGNTIYF | TGTGCCAGTAGTTTGGGACAGGGAGGGATTGGAAACACCATATATTTT
TRBJ2-1 | TRBV2 | . | . | CASVWGQGYNEQFF | TGTGCCAGCGTATGGGGCCAGGGCTACAATGAGCAGTTCTTC
TRBJ1-3 | TRBV6-5 | . | . | CASRRGPLSGNTIYF | TGTGCCAGCAGGCGGGGCCCCCTCTCTGGAAACACCATATATTTT
TRBJ1-6 | TRBV7-3 | few | . | CASSLSPGASDPLHF | TGTGCCAGCAGCTTATCCCCAGGGGCCTCCGATCCCCTCCACTTT
TRBJ1-5 | TRBV30 | . | TRBD1 | CAWSEGGYQPQHF | TGTGCCTGGAGTGAAGGGGGCTATCAGCCCCAGCATTTT
TRBJ1-5 | TRBV11-3 | few | . | CASSLGGWGTQPQHF | TGTGCCAGCAGCTTGGGGGGATGGGGGACGCAGCCCCAGCATTTT
TRBJ2-3 | TRBV19 | . | TRBD2 | CASSLGGNTDTQYF | TGTGCCAGTAGCTTGGGGGGGAACACAGATACGCAGTATTTT
TRBJ2-1 | TRBV5-6 | . | TRBD2 | CASSTTTSGGATFF | TGTGCCAGCAGCACAACTACTAGCGGGGGGGCCACGTTCTTC
TRBJ2-1 | TRBV7-8 | . | TRBD1 | CASSHNRGSYNEQFF | TGTGCCAGCAGCCACAACAGGGGTAGCTACAATGAGCAGTTCTTC
TRBJ1-5 | TRBV28 | . | . | CASGEGLYSNQPQHF | TGTGCCAGCGGGGAGGGCCTATATAGCAATCAGCCCCAGCATTTT
TRBJ2-7 | TRBV27 | . | TRBD1 | CASRGQGGIEQYF | TGTGCCAGCAGGGGACAGGGGGGTATCGAGCAGTACTTC
TRBJ1-1 | TRBV6-5 | . | TRBD1 | CAAGFDRATEAFF | TGTGCCGCTGGTTTCGACAGGGCGACTGAAGCTTTCTTT
TRBJ2-2 | TRBV27 | . | . | CASGENTGELFF | TGTGCCTCAGGGGAGAACACCGGGGAGCTGTTTTTT
TRBJ2-3 | TRBV7-8 | once | TRBD2 | CASSPRPGLAPMDTQYF | TGTGCCAGCAGCCCCCGACCGGGACTAGCGCCAATGGATACGCAGTATTTT
TRBJ2-1 | TRBV10-3 | . | TRBD2 | CAISPTSGDLRSNEQFF | TGTGCCATCAGTCCTACTAGCGGGGATTTGCGGTCGAATGAGCAGTTCTTC
TRBJ1-4 | TRBV18 | . | . | CASSPRAGANEKLFF | TGTGCCAGCTCACCACGAGCGGGGGCTAATGAAAAACTGTTTTTT
TRBJ1-2 | TRBV3-1/TRBV3-2 | once | . | CASSQVSDYGYTF | TGTGCCAGCAGCCAAGTGAGTGACTATGGCTACACCTTC